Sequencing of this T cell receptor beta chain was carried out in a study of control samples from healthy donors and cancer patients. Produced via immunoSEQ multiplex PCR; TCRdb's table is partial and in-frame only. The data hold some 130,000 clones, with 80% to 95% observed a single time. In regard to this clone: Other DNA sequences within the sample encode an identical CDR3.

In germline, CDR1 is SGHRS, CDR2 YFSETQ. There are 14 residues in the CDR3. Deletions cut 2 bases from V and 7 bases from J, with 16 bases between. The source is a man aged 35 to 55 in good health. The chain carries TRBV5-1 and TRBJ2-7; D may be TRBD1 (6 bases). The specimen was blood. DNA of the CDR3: TGCGCCAGCAGCTTAGGGGGTTGGGGGCAGGAGCAGTACTTC. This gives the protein CASSLGGWGQEQYF.